The clone carrying this TCR beta chain was seen at least ten times. Primed by a sample-barcoded 5' primer and a J-beta primer mix, a second PCR proceeded for roughly 6 to 12 cycles. MiXCR, run by TCRdb on the 5' RACE reads, gives a single entry per CDR3 protein. The profile covers about 650,000 distinct CDR3 sequences, with roughly 32% appearing a single time and approximately 15% taken by the ten largest. The data are from a study of blood T cells in healthy people across ages. This CDR3 region has 13 residues. The germline gives CDR1 MNHEY, CDR2 SVGAGI. V shed 7 bases, J shed 7 bases, and the junction held 6 bases outside the gene matches.

The source is a woman aged 80 or older in good health. V and J are TRBV6-5 and TRBJ2-1, with 8 bases fitting TRBD2. Sequenced sample: blood. CDR3 nucleotides: TGTGCCAGCACCGGGGGGGCTGGGAATGAGCAGTTCTTC. Its protein product is CASTGGAGNEQFF.